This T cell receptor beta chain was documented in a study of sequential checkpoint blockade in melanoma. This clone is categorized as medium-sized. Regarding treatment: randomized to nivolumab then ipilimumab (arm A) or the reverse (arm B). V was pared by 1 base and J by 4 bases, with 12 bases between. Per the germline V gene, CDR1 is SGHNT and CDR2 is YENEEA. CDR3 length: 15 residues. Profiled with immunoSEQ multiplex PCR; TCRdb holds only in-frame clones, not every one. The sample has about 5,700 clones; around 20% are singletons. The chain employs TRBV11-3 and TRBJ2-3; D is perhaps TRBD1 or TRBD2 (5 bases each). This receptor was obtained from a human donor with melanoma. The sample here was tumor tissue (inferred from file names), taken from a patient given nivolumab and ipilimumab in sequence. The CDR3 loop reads CASSLVGRESDTQYF. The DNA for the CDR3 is TGTGCCAGCAGCTTAGTTGGCAGGGAGTCAGATACGCAGTATTTT.